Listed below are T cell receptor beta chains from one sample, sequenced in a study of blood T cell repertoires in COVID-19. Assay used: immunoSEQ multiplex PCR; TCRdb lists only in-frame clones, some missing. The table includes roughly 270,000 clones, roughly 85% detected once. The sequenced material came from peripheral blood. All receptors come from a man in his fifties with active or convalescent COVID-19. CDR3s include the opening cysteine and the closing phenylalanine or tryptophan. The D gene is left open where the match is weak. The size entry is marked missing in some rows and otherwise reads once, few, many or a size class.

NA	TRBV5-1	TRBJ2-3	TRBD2	TGCGCCAGCAGCTTAGGGACTAGACTTACAGATACGCAGTATTTT	CASSLGTRLTDTQYF
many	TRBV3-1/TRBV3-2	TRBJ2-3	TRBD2	TGTGCCAGCAGCCGCCGAACTAGCGGGAGGGGGATGGATACGCAGTATTTT	CASSRRTSGRGMDTQYF
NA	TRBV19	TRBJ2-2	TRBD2	TGTGCCGCTGGCGGGAGGTTGCCCGGGGAGCTGTTTTTT	CAAGGRLPGELFF
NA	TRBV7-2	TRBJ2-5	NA	TGTGCCAGCAGCATCTCAGATGGGACCCAGTACTTC	CASSISDGTQYF
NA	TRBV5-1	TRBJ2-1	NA	TGCGCCAGCTCCGCCGGGACCAAAGGGGGTGAGCAGTTCTTC	CASSAGTKGGEQFF
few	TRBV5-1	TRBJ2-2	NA	TGCGCCAGCAGCTCTGGGGCAGGTCTGTCCGGGGAGCTGTTTTTT	CASSSGAGLSGELFF
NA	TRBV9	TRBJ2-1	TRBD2	TGTGCCAGCGACGGGGCGGGAGGGACCCCCTACAATGAGCAGTTCTTC	CASDGAGGTPYNEQFF
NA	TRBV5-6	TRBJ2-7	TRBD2	TGTGCCAGCAGCCTCGTGGGGGGGTCAACCTACGAGCAGTACTTC	CASSLVGGSTYEQYF
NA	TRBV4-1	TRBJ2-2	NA	TGCGCCAGCAGCCCTAGCGAGAACACCGGGGAGCTGTTTTTT	CASSPSENTGELFF
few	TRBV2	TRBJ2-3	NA	TGTGCCAGCAGCCGAGACTTGACAGATACGCAGTATTTT	CASSRDLTDTQYF
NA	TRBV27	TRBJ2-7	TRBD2	TGTGCCAGCAGTTTAGACAAGCGGGGACGGTACGAGCAGTACTTC	CASSLDKRGRYEQYF
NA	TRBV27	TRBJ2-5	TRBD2	TGTGCCAGCAGTTTGAGTGGCCGACTAGCTTGGGAGACCCAGTACTTC	CASSLSGRLAWETQYF
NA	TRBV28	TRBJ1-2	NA	TGTGCCAGCGCGTCGACAAACTATGGCTACACCTTC	CASASTNYGYTF
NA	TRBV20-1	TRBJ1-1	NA	TGCAGTGCCTTGAGGTCTGAAGCTTTCTTT	CSALRSEAFF
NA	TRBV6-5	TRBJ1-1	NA	TGTGCCAGCAAAGTATCGGGGGAGAACACTGAAGCTTTCTTT	CASKVSGENTEAFF
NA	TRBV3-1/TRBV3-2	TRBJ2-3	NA	TGTGCCAGCAGCCAGCAACCTAGGGGGTACGGGCGCACAGATACGCAGTATTTT	CASSQQPRGYGRTDTQYF
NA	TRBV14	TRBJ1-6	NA	TGTGCCAGCAGCCAAGCGGGATTGTATAATTCACCCCTCCACTTT	CASSQAGLYNSPLHF
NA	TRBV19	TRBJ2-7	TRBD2	TGTGCCAGTAGGCCTACTAGCGGGAGGGCCTACGAGCAGTACTTC	CASRPTSGRAYEQYF